This T cell receptor (beta chain) came from a study of Graves' ophthalmopathy and Graves' hyperthyroidism. Study-level results: Researchers report that a 13-signature model separated ophthalmopathy from stable hyperthyroidism, posting 85% to 90% sensitivity and 81.08% specificity.

As the template, RNA transcripts were used to amplify TCR beta CDR3 regions. RT-PCR with HTBI primers came first, then second-round multiplex PCR. TCRdb used MiXCR to reprocess the multiplex PCR reads, holding one entry per CDR3 protein. The profile shows 240,000 or so distinct CDR3 sequences, 45% of them singletons. Regarding this clonotype: Its antigen is not identified.

Per the germline V gene, CDR1 is KGHDR and CDR2 is SFDVKD. CDR3 length: 15 residues. The sequenced material came from peripheral blood. The origin of this receptor is an adult man with Graves' ophthalmopathy. V and J are TRBV24-1 and TRBJ2-7; 9 nucleotides align to TRBD1. TRBJ2-1 matches the DNA end more closely, so the J call is doubtful. The CDR3 bases are TGTGCCACCAGTGACCCCGGGACAGGGAGCAATGAGCAGTTCTTC. It specifies CATSDPGTGSNEQFF.